A selection of T cell receptor beta chains follows, all from one sample in a study of long-term antiretroviral therapy in people with HIV. The data were produced by immunoSEQ multiplex PCR, yet TCRdb's version contains in-frame clones alone and is incomplete. Here the sample spans 30,000 to 35,000 clones, approximately 72% being singletons. Sequenced here: unsorted PBMCs, sampled 3 years after starting antiretroviral therapy. These TCRs come from a man in his fifties or sixties with HIV. The CDR3 runs from the conserved cysteine through the conserved F or W. The D gene is left open where the match is weak. Expanded clones are given a class, and other clones once, few, many or no size at all.

size | J | V | D | CDR3 | DNA
. | TRBJ1-2 | TRBV7-6 | TRBD1 | CASSDPGQRFGYTF | TGTGCCAGCAGCGACCCGGGACAGAGGTTCGGCTACACCTTC
. | TRBJ1-5 | TRBV27 | . | CASSLGRHSNQPQHF | TGTGCCAGCAGTTTAGGGAGACATAGCAATCAGCCCCAGCATTTT
. | TRBJ1-2 | TRBV19 | . | CASSIRTGNYGYTF | TGTGCCAGTAGTATTCGGACGGGTAACTATGGCTACACCTTC
. | TRBJ1-4 | TRBV5-1 | . | CASSFSDPGLLNEKLFF | TGCGCCAGCAGCTTTTCAGATCCGGGACTGCTTAATGAAAAACTGTTTTTT
. | TRBJ2-1 | TRBV11-1 | TRBD1 | CASSRLPGQGGNEQFF | TGTGCCAGCAGTCGGCTCCCGGGACAGGGGGGGAATGAGCAGTTCTTC
. | TRBJ2-2 | TRBV25-1 | . | CASSEAYTGELFF | TGTGCCAGCAGTGAGGCTTACACCGGGGAGCTGTTTTTT
. | TRBJ2-7 | TRBV9 | . | CASSVADEGHYEQYF | TGTGCCAGCAGCGTAGCAGATGAAGGGCACTACGAGCAGTACTTC
. | TRBJ2-2 | TRBV11-2 | . | CASSLVRLAPNTGELFF | TGTGCCAGCAGCTTAGTTCGGCTAGCGCCGAACACCGGGGAGCTGTTTTTT
. | TRBJ2-3 | TRBV11-1 | . | CASSLGLTDTQYF | TGTGCCAGCAGCTTGGGGCTCACAGATACGCAGTATTTT
. | TRBJ1-1 | TRBV7-9 | . | CASVVVGNTEAFF | TGTGCCAGCGTCGTTGTAGGGAACACTGAAGCTTTCTTT
few | TRBJ1-1 | TRBV4-2 | . | CASSQEPAMNTEAFF | TGTGCCAGCAGCCAAGAACCAGCTATGAACACTGAAGCTTTCTTT
few | TRBJ1-2 | TRBV6-5 | . | CASRTQDYGYTF | TGTGCCAGCAGAACACAAGACTATGGCTACACCTTC
. | TRBJ2-2 | TRBV18 | . | CASSRRLAANTGELFF | TGTGCCAGCTCACGCCGTCTAGCTGCGAACACCGGGGAGCTGTTTTTT
. | TRBJ1-1 | TRBV5-4 | TRBD1 | CASSQGAGTGDFTEAFF | TGTGCCAGCAGCCAGGGGGCCGGGACAGGGGATTTCACTGAAGCTTTCTTT
. | TRBJ1-4 | TRBV6-5 | . | CASSSGINEKLFF | TGTGCCAGCAGTTCGGGGATTAATGAAAAACTGTTTTTT
once | TRBJ2-7 | TRBV2 | . | CASRRDYEQYF | TGTGCCAGCAGAAGGGACTACGAGCAGTACTTC
. | TRBJ2-7 | TRBV5-4 | . | CASSATPTGYEQYF | TGTGCCAGCAGTGCTACTCCGACGGGCTACGAGCAGTACTTC
. | TRBJ2-2 | TRBV11-2 | . | CASRPGASPGTGELFF | TGTGCCAGCAGGCCAGGGGCGTCCCCGGGGACCGGGGAGCTGTTTTTT
. | TRBJ2-7 | TRBV23-1 | . | CASSRENWRPRTAGWVCEQYF | TGCGCCAGCAGTCGGGAGAATTGGCGTCCCCGGACAGCCGGATGGGTGTGCGAGCAGTACTTC
. | TRBJ1-1 | TRBV5-1 | TRBD1 | CASSLGQGATEAFF | TGCGCCAGCAGCTTGGGCCAGGGGGCAACTGAAGCTTTCTTT
. | TRBJ2-7 | TRBV6-5 | . | CASRGRGVAYEQYF | TGTGCCAGCAGGGGGCGGGGAGTTGCCTACGAGCAGTACTTC
. | TRBJ2-7 | TRBV2 | . | CASSGYLGENEQYF | TGTGCCAGCAGTGGATACCTCGGGGAGAACGAGCAGTACTTC
. | TRBJ2-7 | TRBV28 | . | CASSLNYEQYF | TGTGCCAGCAGCCTCAACTACGAGCAGTACTTC
once | TRBJ2-2 | TRBV5-1 | TRBD1 | CASSQGPGQGDTGELFF | TGCGCCAGCAGCCAGGGGCCGGGACAGGGAGATACCGGGGAGCTGTTTTTT
. | TRBJ2-1 | TRBV6-5 | . | CASSEYAYNEQFF | TGTGCCAGCAGTGAATACGCTTACAATGAGCAGTTCTTC
few | TRBJ2-2 | TRBV6-5 | . | CASSSPGGTGELFF | TGTGCCAGCAGTTCCCCTGGAGGTACCGGGGAGCTGTTTTTT
. | TRBJ1-2 | TRBV28 | . | CASTPKGIYGYTF | TGTGCCAGCACCCCGAAGGGGATTTATGGCTACACCTTC
. | TRBJ2-7 | TRBV29-1 | . | CSVREQVAYEQYF | TGCAGCGTTAGGGAACAGGTTGCTTACGAGCAGTACTTC
few | TRBJ2-7 | TRBV2 | TRBD1 | CATQSGRGSYEQYF | TGTGCCACTCAATCCGGCAGGGGGAGCTACGAGCAGTACTTC
. | TRBJ1-4 | TRBV7-9 | . | CASSPRSAATNEKLFF | TGTGCCAGCAGCCCCCGGAGTGCTGCAACTAATGAAAAACTGTTTTTT
. | TRBJ2-1 | TRBV29-1 | . | CSVSGGQYNEQFF | TGCAGCGTTAGCGGCGGACAGTACAATGAGCAGTTCTTC
few | TRBJ1-6 | TRBV6-5 | . | CASSFRPRAPLHF | TGTGCCAGCAGCTTTAGACCTCGGGCACCCCTCCACTTT
few | TRBJ1-2 | TRBV5-4 | TRBD1 | CASSWTGLNYGYTF | TGTGCCAGCAGTTGGACAGGGCTGAACTATGGCTACACCTTC
. | TRBJ1-1 | TRBV7-2 | . | CASSLKRTDEAFF | TGTGCCAGCAGCTTAAAGCGGACAGATGAAGCTTTCTTT
few | TRBJ1-5 | TRBV28 | TRBD1 | CASSGTGGHQPQHF | TGTGCCAGCAGTGGGACAGGGGGACATCAGCCCCAGCATTTT
. | TRBJ1-5 | TRBV4-3 | . | CASSQDRGFGRPQHF | TGCGCCAGCAGCCAAGATCGCGGATTTGGTCGGCCCCAGCATTTT
. | TRBJ2-3 | TRBV27 | TRBD2 | CASRRISGTSTDTQYF | TGTGCCAGCAGGCGGATTAGCGGGACTAGCACAGATACGCAGTATTTT
. | TRBJ1-5 | TRBV7-9 | . | CASSRVGGRNQPQHF | TGTGCCAGCAGCCGAGTGGGGGGGCGGAATCAGCCCCAGCATTTT
few | TRBJ1-2 | TRBV6-6 | . | CASSWLSGTGDGYTF | TGTGCCAGTAGCTGGCTATCCGGGACGGGGGATGGCTACACCTTC
. | TRBJ2-7 | TRBV29-1 | . | CSVEDGRVDDEQYF | TGCAGCGTTGAAGACGGCAGGGTGGATGACGAGCAGTACTTC
. | TRBJ2-5 | TRBV19 | . | CASSITGTNQETQYF | TGTGCCAGTAGTATTACCGGGACAAATCAAGAGACCCAGTACTTC
. | TRBJ2-7 | TRBV5-6 | TRBD1 | CASSSGQEPYEQYF | TGTGCCAGCAGTTCCGGACAGGAACCCTACGAGCAGTACTTC
. | TRBJ2-2 | TRBV4-1 | . | CASSPPKRTGELFF | TGCGCCAGCAGCCCCCCTAAGAGGACCGGGGAGCTGTTTTTT
. | TRBJ2-2 | TRBV28 | . | CASSPFSGELFF | TGTGCCAGCAGCCCCTTCTCCGGGGAGCTGTTTTTT
. | TRBJ2-1 | TRBV23-1 | . | CASIVGLEQFF | TGCGCCAGCATCGTGGGACTGGAGCAGTTCTTC
. | TRBJ1-1 | TRBV7-9 | TRBD1 | CASSLQGAEAFF | TGTGCCAGCAGCTTGCAGGGGGCTGAAGCTTTCTTT
. | TRBJ2-4 | TRBV4-1 | TRBD1 | CASSQDLGQGPYF | TGCGCCAGCAGCCAAGATCTGGGACAGGGCCCCTACTTC
. | TRBJ1-3 | TRBV9 | . | CASSPRVGGNTIYF | TGTGCCAGCAGTCCCCGGGTTGGGGGAAACACCATATATTTT
. | TRBJ1-5 | TRBV7-8 | . | CASSLEVFDGRNQPQHF | TGTGCCAGCAGCTTAGAGGTTTTCGACGGACGCAATCAGCCCCAGCATTTT
once | TRBJ1-5 | TRBV6-6 | . | CASRIFQGSNQPQHF | TGTGCCAGCAGGATATTTCAGGGCAGCAATCAGCCCCAGCATTTT
. | TRBJ2-3 | TRBV29-1 | TRBD2 | CSVDQSGNADTQYF | TGCAGCGTTGACCAGAGCGGGAATGCAGATACGCAGTATTTT
. | TRBJ2-1 | TRBV29-1 | TRBD1 | CSFRGQGYEQFF | TGCAGCTTCCGGGGACAGGGCTATGAGCAGTTCTTC
. | TRBJ2-7 | TRBV14 | TRBD2 | CASSQGRTSLSYEQYF | TGTGCCAGCAGCCAAGGGAGGACTAGCCTTTCATACGAGCAGTACTTC
. | TRBJ2-1 | TRBV6-5 | . | CASSYGGSLGREQFF | TGTGCCAGCAGTTACGGGGGCAGTCTAGGGAGGGAGCAGTTCTTC
. | TRBJ2-5 | TRBV6-6 | TRBD2 | CASSLTREGETQYF | TGTGCCAGCAGTTTAACCAGGGAGGGGGAGACCCAGTACTTC